The 20 T cell receptor beta chains below all came from one sample that was sequenced in a study of regulatory T cells in long-lasting Graves disease. Time point denoted: persistent/refractory GD, antithyroid drugs over 5 years with positive TRAb. Extracted RNA from PBMCs served as the source of the TCR library. To make TCR beta libraries, researchers used iRepertoire HTBI primers and Arm-PCR of CDR3 regions. TCRdb itself ran the multiplex PCR reads through MiXCR, one entry per CDR3 protein. In the table there are 650,000 to 700,000 distinct CDR3 sequences, around 30% of which are singletons. The sequencing used peripheral blood mononuclear cells (PBMCs), collected when the disease was refractory, from a patient treated with antithyroid drugs. All receptors derive from a female donor with Graves disease.

Only a few counts were recorded for this clonotype. The genes are TRBV12-3 or TRBV12-4 and TRBJ1-5; the match to TRBD1 covers 7 bases. This CDR3 spans 14 amino acids. The J segment lost 5 bases and the V segment lost 5 bases, leaving 6 bases of the junction unmatched. The CDR3 nucleotides read TGTGCCAGCAGTCTAGGACAGGCGGATCAGCCCCAGCATTTT. It codes for CASSLGQADQPQHF.

V and J are TRBV19 and TRBJ2-2; a possible D gene is TRBD1 (6 bases). Looked up from germline, CDR1 is LNHDA and CDR2 is SQIVND (reference sequence). This CDR3 region has 15 residues. V lost 6 bases and J 8 bases, leaving 19 bases between the germline ends. CDR3: CASSPGTRWEGELFF. CDR3 nucleotide sequence: TGTGCCAGTAGCCCCGGGACAAGATGGGAGGGGGAGCTGTTTTTT.

V gene TRBV12-5 combines with J gene TRBJ2-3; D unresolved. Trimming shortened V by 1 base and J by 0 bases, and 8 bases separated the two germline ends. Per the germline V gene, CDR1 is LGHNT and CDR2 is FRNRAP. The CDR3 is 15 amino acids. Here the CDR3 DNA reads TGTGCTAGTGGTTTGGACGGTACTAGCACAGATACGCAGTATTTT. This sequence encodes CASGLDGTSTDTQYF. Complete variable domain (other parts from reference TRBV12-5 and TRBJ2-3): DARVTQTPRHKVTEMGQEVTMRCQPILGHNTVFWYRQTMMQGLELLAYFRNRAPLDDSGMPKDRFSAEMPDATLATLKIQPSEPRDSAVYFCASGLDGTSTDTQYFGPGTRLTVL.

This chain uses TRBV9 with TRBJ1-1; TRBD1 agrees at 7 bases. Per the germline V gene, CDR1 is SGDLS and CDR2 is YYNGEE. V lost 0 bases, J lost 5 bases, and 1 base stayed unmatched. This CDR3 comprises 13 residues. CDR3 sequence: CASSVVRGTEAFF. CDR3 DNA: TGTGCCAGCAGCGTAGTCAGGGGGACTGAAGCTTTCTTT.

Details on this clonotype: This is likely a read error, given that the CDR3 carries no conserved phenylalanine or tryptophan at its end. The genes are TRBV12-3 or TRBV12-4 and TRBJ1-4, with D unresolved. Trimming stripped 6 bases from V and 0 bases from J, with 8 bases between. CDR3 size: 14 residues. CDR3 sequence: CASRPPATNEKLFL. In DNA, the CDR3 is TGTGCCAGCAGGCCGCCCGCAACTAATGAAAAACTGTTTCTT.

This clonotype was counted only a few times. This sequence joins TRBV7-9 and TRBJ1-1; D is unresolved. The CDR3 length is 17 residues. Germline-derived CDR1 and CDR2 are SEHNR and FQNEAQ (reference sequence). V lost 6 bases to trimming and J lost 1 base, with 21 bases between them. CDR3 nucleotides: TGTGCCAGCAGGGGCTTTAATTTGGGGTGGCGGAACACTGAAGCTTTCTTT. This sequence encodes CASRGFNLGWRNTEAFF.

In its sample, this clonotype was seen a few times. The genes are TRBV3-1 and TRBJ1-2; D remains unclear. Per the germline V gene, CDR1 is LGHDT and CDR2 is YNNKEL (reference sequence). The CDR3 contains 11 residues. V shed 3 bases and J shed 4 bases, with 3 bases lying between them. CDR3 region: CASSQRYGYTF. The CDR3 region has the DNA TGTGCCAGCAGCCAGCGCTATGGCTACACCTTC.

A remark on this clonotype: The junction shows a germline mismatch at one end, possibly a read error. V gene TRBV7-2 combines with J gene TRBJ1-4, with D maybe TRBD1 (5 bases). The CDR3 runs 15 residues. In germline, CDR1 is SGHTA, CDR2 FQGNSA. The CDR3 protein is CASSLGGAANERLFF. The CDR3 region has the DNA TGTGCCAGCAGCTTAGGAGGGGCGGCTAATGAAAGACTGTTTTTT.

The table lists this clonotype with a few counts. The genes are TRBV30 and TRBJ2-7; D is tentatively TRBD1 or TRBD2 (5 bases each). The CDR3 extends over 13 amino acids. In germline, CDR1 is GTSNPN, CDR2 SVGIG (reference sequence). Trimming shortened V by 1 base and J by 6 bases, and 13 bases separated the two germline ends. The CDR3 sequence: CAWSGRGVGEQYF. CDR3 nucleotide sequence: TGTGCCTGGAGTGGAAGGGGAGTAGGCGAGCAGTACTTC.

This chain uses TRBV12-3 or TRBV12-4 with TRBJ2-2, with TRBD2 identical over 10 bases. The CDR3 totals 16 residues. J gave up 5 bases and V 6 bases, and 9 bases lay outside the gene matches. CDR3 region: CASRPSGRAYTGELFF. The CDR3 DNA reads as TGTGCCAGCAGACCCAGCGGGAGGGCCTATACCGGGGAGCTGTTTTTT.

The V call is TRBV13, the J call TRBJ1-2, with unresolved D. The CDR3 runs 14 residues. Between the trimmed V and J ends, which lost 7 bases and 2 bases, there was a span of 14 bases. CDR1 is PRHDT and CDR2 is FYEKMQ in the germline V gene (reference sequence). The CDR3 bases are TGTGCCAGCAACAATAGAGGTGCCAACTATGGCTACACCTTC. It is translated as CASNNRGANYGYTF.

The CDR3 protein is CASSRGLAGSYEQYF. The DNA for the CDR3 is TGTGCCAGCAGTAGGGGACTAGCGGGCTCCTACGAGCAGTACTTC. This chain links TRBV6-1 with TRBJ2-7; the match to TRBD2 covers 12 bases. This CDR3 has 15 amino acids. The ends lost 5 bases at V and 0 bases at J; junction bases unmatched: 2. Germline CDR1 and CDR2: MNHNS and SASEGT.

The rearrangement links TRBV30 to TRBJ1-1; D is uncertain. The V end was cut by 3 bases, the J end by 4 bases, with 9 bases between. Germline values: CDR1 GTSNPN, CDR2 SVGIG (reference sequence). This CDR3 contains 12 residues. CDR3 loop: CAWRYTSTEAFF. Here the CDR3 DNA reads TGTGCCTGGAGGTACACGAGCACTGAAGCTTTCTTT.

The V gene is TRBV7-3, the J gene TRBJ2-5; no clear D. The germline CDR1 and CDR2 sequences are SGHTA and FQGTGA. This CDR3 has 15 amino acids. Trimming removed 2 bases at V and 2 bases at J, with 12 bases between. This CDR3 reads CASSLPRQWQETQYF. CDR3 nucleotides: TGTGCCAGCAGCTTACCCCGACAATGGCAAGAGACCCAGTACTTC.

The rearrangement links TRBV11-2 to TRBJ2-1, with D maybe TRBD2 (5 bases). Trimming stripped 4 bases from V and 4 bases from J, with 8 bases between. Per the germline V gene, CDR1 is SGHAT and CDR2 is FQNNGV. The CDR3 covers 13 residues. CDR3 region: CASSSRLYNEQFF. For the CDR3, the DNA is TGTGCCAGCAGCTCTCGACTATACAATGAGCAGTTCTTC.

V is TRBV15 and J is TRBJ1-4; D not resolved. Trimming cost V 0 bases and J 4 bases, with 12 bases left between them. Germline CDR1 is LNHNV and CDR2 is YYDKDF (reference sequence). The CDR3 consists of 16 residues. The CDR3 is CATSRDSPGFNEKLFF. The CDR3 DNA follows: TGTGCCACCAGCAGAGATTCCCCCGGGTTTAATGAAAAACTGTTTTTT. Using reference TRBV15 and TRBJ1-4 for the parts outside the CDR3, the full variable domain is DAMVIQNPRYQVTQFGKPVTLSCSQTLNHNVMYWYQQKSSQAPKLLFHYYDKDFNNEADTPDNFQSRRPNTSFCFLDIRSPGLGDTAMYLCATSRDSPGFNEKLFFGSGTQLSVL.

The chain combines TRBV7-9 with TRBJ2-5; 8 nucleotides match TRBD1. Germline V gives CDR1 SEHNR, CDR2 FQNEAQ (reference sequence). The ends lost 4 bases at V and 4 bases at J; junction bases unmatched: 11. The CDR3 is 16 residues long. CDR3 sequence: CASSSPRGLWGETQYF. The CDR3 coding sequence is TGTGCCAGCAGCTCGCCCAGGGGGCTATGGGGAGAGACCCAGTACTTC.

This clonotype was recorded once. CDR3 DNA: TGTGCCTGGAGTGATGACAGAGGCAATCAGCCCCAGCATTTT. Amino acids: CAWSDDRGNQPQHF. The rearrangement uses TRBV30 and TRBJ1-5, with a tentative D call TRBD1 (5 bases). Germline V CDR1 and CDR2: GTSNPN, SVGIG (reference sequence). The CDR3 totals 14 residues. V gave up 1 base and J gave up 2 bases, with 9 bases separating them.

The chain uses TRBV11-1 and TRBJ2-1, with D tentatively TRBD1 (6 bases). The CDR3 is made up of 15 amino acids. Looked up from germline, CDR1 is SGHAT and CDR2 is FQDESV (reference sequence). Trimming shortened V by 5 bases and J by 6 bases, and 17 bases separated the two germline ends. CDR3: CASSPTQGVANEQFF. The DNA for the CDR3 is TGTGCCAGCAGCCCTACACAGGGAGTTGCCAATGAGCAGTTCTTC.

This clonotype was counted between two and nine times. The V gene is TRBV15, the J gene TRBJ2-2; D perhaps matches TRBD2 (6 bases). The CDR3 is 16 amino acids. Trimming stripped 0 bases from V and 3 bases from J, with 11 bases between. From germline, CDR1 is LNHNV and CDR2 YYDKDF (reference sequence). The CDR3 nucleotides are TGTGCCACCAGCAGAGAAACTAGCCGGGACACCGGGGAGCTGTTTTTT. Its translation: CATSRETSRDTGELFF.